The rows below give T cell receptor beta chains drawn from one sample of a study of cytotoxic CD8 clonotypes in ibrutinib-treated CLL. Sequenced by immunoSEQ multiplex PCR; TCRdb stores in-frame clones only, minus some. The repertoire holds 50,000 to 65,000 clones, around 60% seen once, with about 14% in the top ten. The sample consisted of PBMCs, taken after 12 months of ibrutinib treatment. Source of these receptors: a human donor with chronic lymphocytic leukemia. The CDR3 runs from the conserved cysteine through the conserved F or W. A D gene is named only where the DNA matches it firmly.

CASSQDPGRTQYF,TRBV4-2,TRBJ2-3,-,13
CASSTWGLPRSPQHF,TRBV5-6,TRBJ1-5,-,15
CASRSYTDTQYF,TRBV27,TRBJ2-3,-,12
CASKQVSRGNEQFF,TRBV6-1,TRBJ2-1,-,14
CARRGAKGYTF,TRBV7-2,TRBJ1-2,-,11
CASKLGGERDEQYF,TRBV19,TRBJ2-7,-,14
CASSGRFGYTF,TRBV6-4,TRBJ1-2,-,11
CASKGDGETQYF,TRBV2,TRBJ2-5,-,12
CASSLRDRGYEQYF,TRBV6-1,TRBJ2-7,TRBD1,14
CAIRGGNRTDTQYF,TRBV10-3,TRBJ2-3,TRBD2,14
CASSPQAGTGFYNEQFF,TRBV4-2,TRBJ2-1,TRBD1,17
CASRMSNQETQYF,TRBV5-1,TRBJ2-5,-,13
CASSLTGAGGPKNTQYF,TRBV5-4,TRBJ2-3,TRBD2,17
CSVNGAKNIQYF,TRBV29-1,TRBJ2-4,-,12
CASSGHGHTEAFF,TRBV19,TRBJ1-1,-,13
CASSTQDRGVETQYF,TRBV5-1,TRBJ2-5,TRBD1,15
CASSAQGFTYEQYF,TRBV19,TRBJ2-7,-,14
CASRKGGVNTGELFF,TRBV28,TRBJ2-2,-,15
CASSVTGMNTEAFF,TRBV9,TRBJ1-1,-,14
CASSLAGAETQYF,TRBV5-1,TRBJ2-5,-,13
CASSHRGEVADTQYF,TRBV5-5,TRBJ2-3,TRBD1,15
CASSNDRVGGYTF,TRBV6-5,TRBJ1-2,TRBD1,13
CSAPTINEQFF,TRBV20-1,TRBJ2-1,-,11
CASSYSAGRVTDTQYF,TRBV6-5,TRBJ2-3,TRBD2,16
CATSRLDRAGYEQYF,TRBV15,TRBJ2-7,TRBD1,15
CASSISSPETQYF,TRBV19,TRBJ2-5,-,13
CASSTRQYTDTQYF,TRBV7-8,TRBJ2-3,-,14
CASSQGSRPGNTIYF,TRBV6-1,TRBJ1-3,-,15
CASSDRGRTQPQHF,TRBV2,TRBJ1-5,-,14